This TCR beta chain was found in a study of HIV-infected patients and healthy controls. Around 500 ng RNA was reverse transcribed with alpha and beta constant-region primers. Using multiplexing indices, alpha and beta chain libraries were generated apart by chain-specific third strand synthesis. TCRdb processed the 5' RACE reads anew with MiXCR; each CDR3 protein has one entry. The data hold roughly 20,000 distinct CDR3 sequences, with 8.5% observed a single time. The CDR3 contains 16 residues. The V and J ends lost 3 bases and 0 bases respectively, with 12 bases between them. Germline CDR1 SNHLY, CDR2 FYNNEI. Roughly three months, about 14 weeks, into antiretroviral therapy, follow-up blood was collected. Whole blood was used without fractionation, so all unsorted peripheral T cells were included. RNA came from roughly 2.5 ml of peripheral blood. People with immunomodulatory therapy, recent vaccination or treatment interruptions were not enrolled.

This clonotype was found many times. J is TRBJ2-1 and V is TRBV2; the D gene could be TRBD1 or TRBD2 (5 bases each). Specimen: blood, collected during antiretroviral therapy. The clonotype originates from an adult with HIV infection. In nucleotides, the CDR3 is TGTGCCAGCAGTGACAGGGAGCCAACCTCCTACAATGAGCAGTTCTTC. Protein sequence: CASSDREPTSYNEQFF.